This TCR beta chain emerged from a study of human T cells and chemical hapten exposure. Study details: Predominantly women, the patients had alopecia areata, totalis or universalis.

Time point specified: patch test 1, 2 weeks after DPC sensitization. This sample's treatment: therapeutic diphenylcyclopropenone sensitization with weekly scalp DPC. Attachment of unique molecular identifiers to individual cDNA molecules was performed in the library. Authors' processing steps: Across samples, TCR counts had a median of roughly 91,000 and ranged from roughly 20,000 to 690,600. From the RACE reads, TCRdb called clonotypes with MiXCR, one entry per CDR3 protein. The V and J calls follow TCRdb's processing rather than the paper's. The table includes about 340,000 distinct CDR3 sequences, approximately 6.9% detected once. The V gene's germline CDR1 is SEHNR and CDR2 FQNEAQ (reference sequence). The CDR3 is made up of 13 amino acids. V was clipped by 5 bases and J by 14 bases; unmatched bases: 7. This clonotype has at least ten counts.

The clonotype was recovered from a woman aged 18-29 years with alopecia areata. Some clones in this sample may be carry-over from other donors' samples. The chain employs TRBV7-9 and TRBJ2-1, with 12 bases fitting TRBD2. Material: whole blood, obtained in connection with sensitization to the hapten diphenylcyclopropenone (DPC). CDR3 residues: CASSQGLAGREFF. The DNA for the CDR3 is TGTGCCAGCAGCCAGGGACTAGCGGGTAGGGAGTTCTTC.